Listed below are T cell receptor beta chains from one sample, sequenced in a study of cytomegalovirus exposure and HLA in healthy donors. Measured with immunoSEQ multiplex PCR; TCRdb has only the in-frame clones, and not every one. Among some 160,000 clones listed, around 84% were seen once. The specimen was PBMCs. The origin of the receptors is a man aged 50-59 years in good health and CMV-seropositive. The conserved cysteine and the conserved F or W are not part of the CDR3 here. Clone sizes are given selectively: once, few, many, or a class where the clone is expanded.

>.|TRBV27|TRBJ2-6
ASSYMDRPSGANVLT
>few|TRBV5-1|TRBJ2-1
ASSLVAGGPRAEQF
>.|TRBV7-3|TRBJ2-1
ASSLTGLAGGSYNEQF
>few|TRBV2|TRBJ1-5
ASSDSLEVGNQPQH
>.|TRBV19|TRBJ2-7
ASTDNGGEQY
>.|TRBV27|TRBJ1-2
ASSSDRVPHYGYT
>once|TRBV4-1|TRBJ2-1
ASSQGDYYNEQF
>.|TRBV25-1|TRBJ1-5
ASQRQGKRFQPQH
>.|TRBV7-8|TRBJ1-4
ASSLEGLYQEKLF
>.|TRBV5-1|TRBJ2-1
ASSLPGLAGGGNNEQF
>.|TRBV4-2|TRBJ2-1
ASSQDLAGGSYNEQF
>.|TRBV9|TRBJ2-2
ASSLTDGRITGELF
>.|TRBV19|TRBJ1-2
ASSMPRTSNYGYT
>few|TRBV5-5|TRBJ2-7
ASSLGENLKEGDFGYEQY
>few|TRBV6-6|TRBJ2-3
ASREDWDTQY
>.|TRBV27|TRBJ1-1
ASSLTGEWTNTEAF
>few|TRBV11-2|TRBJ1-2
ASSLVESSYGYT
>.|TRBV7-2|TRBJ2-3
ASSLEGSGVTDTQY
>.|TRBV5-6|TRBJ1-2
ASSWRGQNYGYT
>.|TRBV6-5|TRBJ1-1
APWGHRADTEAF
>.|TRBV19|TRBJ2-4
ASSIGRTSGGPGIQY
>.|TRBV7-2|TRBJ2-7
ASSAHRAYEQY